This entry lists 11 T cell receptor beta chains sequenced from one sample in a study of T cell repertoires in cytomegalovirus infection. In TCRdb, the reads were re-called with MiXCR into one record per CDR3 protein. The sample consists of about 180,000 distinct CDR3 sequences, 14% of them appearing once. The sequenced sample was PBMCs. The receptor source for this set is a human donor in good health (CMV status not recorded). Some clones in this sample may be carry-over from other donors' samples.

This clonotype was observed a handful of times. The J gene is TRBJ1-2, the V gene TRBV15, with D perhaps matching TRBD1 (5 bases). The CDR3 covers 15 residues. Germline V gives CDR1 LNHNV, CDR2 YYDKDF (reference sequence). V was trimmed by 0 bases and J by 2 bases, leaving 10 bases between them. The CDR3 loop reads CATSRDQGVNYGYTF. The DNA of the CDR3 is TGTGCCACCAGCAGAGATCAGGGCGTCAACTATGGCTACACCTTC.

This clonotype was picked up many times. V usage is TRBV5-6 and J usage is TRBJ2-1; TRBD2 is a possible D gene (6 bases). V lost 1 base, J lost 0 bases, and 11 bases lay in between. Germline values: CDR1 SGHDT, CDR2 YYEEEE. This CDR3 contains 16 residues. The CDR3 here is CASSLKGRGSYNEQFF. The CDR3 DNA reads as TGTGCCAGCAGCTTGAAGGGGCGGGGCTCCTACAATGAGCAGTTCTTC. Together with reference TRBV5-6 and TRBJ2-1, the CDR3 gives the full variable domain: DAGVTQSPTHLIKTRGQQVTLRCSPKSGHDTVSWYQQALGQGPQFIFQYYEEEERQRGNFPDRFSGHQFPNYSSELNVNALLLGDSALYLCASSLKGRGSYNEQFFGPGTRLTVL.

This chain uses TRBV20-1 with TRBJ1-5; 8 bases map to TRBD1. V lost 6 bases, J lost 2 bases, and 6 bases stayed unmatched. This CDR3 spans 14 amino acids. Germline CDR1 reads DFQATT; CDR2 reads SNEGSKA (reference sequence). CDR3: CSARPGQGNQPQHF. CDR3 coding DNA: TGCAGTGCAAGACCGGGACAGGGCAATCAGCCCCAGCATTTT.

This clonotype has ten or more counts. It may be a read error: a sequence one base away is much more abundant. The chain links TRBV6-6 to TRBJ2-6; D remains ambiguous. The V and J ends lost 2 bases and 2 bases respectively, with 4 bases between them. Germline values: CDR1 MNHNY, CDR2 SVGAGI (reference sequence). The CDR3 length is 14 residues. This chain's CDR3 is CASSYSPGANVLTF. CDR3 coding DNA: TGTGCCAGCAGTTACAGCCCTGGGGCCAACGTCCTGACTTTC.

In this sample, this clonotype turned up a few times. This CDR3 is CSASTGKPYEQYF. As DNA, the CDR3 is TGCAGCGCCTCCACAGGGAAGCCCTACGAGCAGTACTTC. The chain carries TRBV29-1 and TRBJ2-7; a possible D gene is TRBD1 (6 bases). Germline values: CDR1 SQVTM, CDR2 ANQGSEA. Trimming pared 7 bases from V and 2 bases from J, leaving 15 bases between. CDR3 size: 13 residues.

This clonotype was detected only a few times. This sequence joins TRBV19 and TRBJ2-1, with 9 bases fitting TRBD1. After removal of 3 bases from V and 5 bases from J, the junction contained 8 bases not matched to a gene. CDR1 is LNHDA and CDR2 is SQIVND in the germline V gene (reference sequence). The CDR3 has 16 residues. CDR3 in amino acids: CASSIFGGTGNNEQFF. For the CDR3, the DNA is TGTGCCAGTAGTATCTTTGGCGGGACAGGGAACAATGAGCAGTTCTTC. Complete variable domain (other parts from reference TRBV19 and TRBJ2-1): DGGITQSPKYLFRKEGQNVTLSCEQNLNHDAMYWYRQDPGQGLRLIYYSQIVNDFQKGDIAEGYSVSREKKESFPLTVTSAQKNPTAFYLCASSIFGGTGNNEQFFGPGTRLTVL.

J is TRBJ1-2 and V is TRBV28; a weak D match, TRBD1 (5 bases). Germline CDR1 and CDR2: MDHEN and SYDVKM. The CDR3 length is 14 residues. V lost 8 bases, J lost 1 base, and 14 bases lay in between. The CDR3 nucleotides read TGTGCCAGCGTGTTGGGACCCATTAACTATGGCTACACCTTC. This codes for CASVLGPINYGYTF.

A few counts support this clonotype. The chain links TRBV29-1 to TRBJ2-3; D tentatively reads TRBD1 or TRBD2 (5 bases each). Germline CDR1 reads SQVTM; CDR2 reads ANQGSEA. V gave up 8 bases and J gave up 2 bases, with 11 bases separating them. The CDR3 spans 12 residues. CDR3 loop: CSFQGVTDTQYF. DNA for the CDR3: TGCAGCTTTCAGGGAGTCACAGATACGCAGTATTTT.

The sample holds a few counts of this clonotype. This sequence joins TRBV19 and TRBJ2-1, with no clear D. Trimming stripped 7 bases from V and 6 bases from J, with 22 bases between. This CDR3 region has 16 residues. The V gene's germline CDR1 is LNHDA and CDR2 SQIVND (reference sequence). As DNA, the CDR3 is TGTGCCAGTACCATAGGAAGGGAAAGAGCGCGCAATGAGCAGTTCTTC. Translation: CASTIGRERARNEQFF.

This clonotype was detected many times. V is TRBV2 and J is TRBJ1-2; possibly TRBD1 for D (6 bases). V was shortened by 2 bases and J by 6 bases, with 10 bases between the two germline ends. Germline lookup yields CDR1 SNHLY and CDR2 FYNNEI. The CDR3 contains 13 residues. Here the CDR3 reads CASSEQGSHGYTF. DNA for the CDR3: TGTGCCAGCAGTGAACAGGGGAGCCATGGCTACACCTTC.

Ten or more counts support this clonotype. V is TRBV24-1 and J is TRBJ2-1; 8 bases agree with TRBD1. The V gene end was trimmed by 3 bases and the J gene end by 7 bases; junction bases not matched to a gene: 7. Looked up from germline, CDR1 is KGHDR and CDR2 is SFDVKD. The CDR3 length is 15 residues. The DNA for the CDR3 is TGTGCCACCAGTGATACACAGGGGGTGTGGAATGAGCAGTTCTTC. Translated, it gives CATSDTQGVWNEQFF.